This T cell receptor (beta chain) was obtained from a study of blood T cell repertoires in COVID-19. The assay was immunoSEQ multiplex PCR, and TCRdb's table has in-frame clones only and misses some. In the table there are 410,000 or so clones, about nine tenths of which are singletons. This CDR3 spans 12 amino acids. V lost 0 bases and J lost 5, with 5 bases in between. Germline CDR1 reads MNHEY; CDR2 reads SVGEGT. The chain recombines TRBV6-2 or TRBV6-3 with TRBJ2-7, with D unresolved. The sequence was collected from a young woman with active or convalescent COVID-19. Material: peripheral blood. In DNA, the CDR3 is TGTGCCAGCAGTTACTCGAGGAACGAGCAGTACTTC. Its translation is CASSYSRNEQYF.